Here is one T cell receptor beta chain with its context. This entry is derived from a study of control samples from healthy donors and cancer patients. V gave up 2 bases and J gave up 0 bases; unmatched junction bases: 1. Germline V gives CDR1 SQVTM, CDR2 ANQGSEA. The CDR3 covers 14 residues. Method: immunoSEQ multiplex PCR; TCRdb's copy keeps in-frame clones and lacks some. The sample has approximately 190,000 clones. Specimen: blood. This receptor was obtained from a woman aged 30 to 39 in good health. This chain links TRBV29-1 with TRBJ1-5, with 7 positions matching TRBD1. The CDR3 DNA reads TGCAGCGTTGAAACAGGGGATAGCAATCAGCCCCAGCATTTT. This sequence encodes CSVETGDSNQPQHF.